This passage covers 8 T cell receptor beta chains from one sample sequenced in a study of CD8 T cells in ankylosing spondylitis. TCRdb re-called the 5' RACE reads through MiXCR, storing one row per CDR3 protein. Here the sample spans approximately 260,000 distinct CDR3 sequences, over 15% being singletons. The source material was blood, either unsorted or a sorted T cell fraction (not recorded which). The receptors come from a male donor with ankylosing spondylitis or in good health (not recorded which).

This chain connects TRBV27 to TRBJ2-3; no clear D. With 5 bases removed from V and 5 bases from J, the gap between germline ends came to 11 bases. Germline lookup yields CDR1 MNHEY and CDR2 SMNVEV (reference sequence). CDR3 length: 13 residues. The chain's CDR3 is CASSPLQRDTQYF. In DNA, the CDR3 is TGTGCCAGCAGTCCATTACAGCGAGATACGCAGTATTTT.

V and J are TRBV6-5 and TRBJ2-1; 7 bases align to TRBD1. The V and J ends lost 0 bases and 7 bases, in that order; junction bases with no gene match: 3. The length of the CDR3 is 14 residues. The germline V gene encodes CDR1 MNHEY and CDR2 SVGAGI. The CDR3: CASSYSGQSNEQFF. The CDR3 nucleotides read TGTGCCAGCAGTTACTCGGGACAGAGTAATGAGCAGTTCTTC.

The rearrangement uses TRBV5-1 and TRBJ2-3, with 7 bases identical to TRBD2. The CDR3 has 17 residues. Germline CDR1 is SGHRS and CDR2 is YFSETQ. After removal of 4 bases from V and 2 bases from J, the junction contained 13 bases not matched to a gene. CDR3 in amino acids: CASSVRYSSGTTDTQYF. As DNA, the CDR3 is TGCGCCAGCAGCGTTAGGTACTCTAGCGGAACCACAGATACGCAGTATTTT.

This clonotype was seen a few times. The gene calls are TRBV29-1 and TRBJ1-2; D is perhaps TRBD1 (6 bases). V lost 8 bases, J lost 0 bases, and 19 bases lay in between. Germline assignment: CDR1 SQVTM and CDR2 ANQGSEA. There are 15 residues in the CDR3. The CDR3 DNA is TGCAGCCCAAGGGGGGGGCGAGATTCTAACTATGGCTACACCTTC. It yields the protein CSPRGGRDSNYGYTF.

The V call is TRBV20-1, the J call TRBJ2-1; 9 bases align to TRBD2. Germline CDR1 DFQATT, CDR2 SNEGSKA (reference sequence). V dropped 1 base and J dropped 8; count of bases not matched to a gene: 6. The CDR3 has 14 residues. CDR3 coding DNA: TGCAGTGCTAGAGGCCGGACTAGCGTGGATGAGCAGTTCTTC. Residues: CSARGRTSVDEQFF.

The chain carries TRBV12-3 or TRBV12-4 and TRBJ2-2; 8 positions agree with TRBD1. The length of the CDR3 is 13 residues. V gave up 7 bases and J gave up 6 bases; unmatched junction bases: 4. The CDR3 sequence is CASISTGAGELFF. The DNA of the CDR3 is TGTGCCAGCATTTCGACAGGGGCCGGGGAGCTGTTTTTT.

This clonotype appeared many times. V usage is TRBV20-1 and J usage is TRBJ1-1; D is possibly TRBD1 (5 bases). Trimming removed 6 bases at V and 1 base at J, with 12 bases between. The length of the CDR3 is 13 residues. Germline assignment: CDR1 DFQATT and CDR2 SNEGSKA (reference sequence). The DNA for the CDR3 is TGCAGTGCAACACGGGGGGAGAACACTGAAGCTTTCTTT. Its protein is CSATRGENTEAFF.

This clonotype came up a few times. This chain joins TRBV5-1 and TRBJ2-2; D gene uncertain. Germline V gives CDR1 SGHRS, CDR2 YFSETQ. Trimming stripped 4 bases from V and 0 bases from J, with 10 bases between. The CDR3 runs to 15 residues. CDR3 coding DNA: TGCGCCAGCAGCCGGGTGACATCGAACACCGGGGAGCTGTTTTTT. Residues: CASSRVTSNTGELFF.